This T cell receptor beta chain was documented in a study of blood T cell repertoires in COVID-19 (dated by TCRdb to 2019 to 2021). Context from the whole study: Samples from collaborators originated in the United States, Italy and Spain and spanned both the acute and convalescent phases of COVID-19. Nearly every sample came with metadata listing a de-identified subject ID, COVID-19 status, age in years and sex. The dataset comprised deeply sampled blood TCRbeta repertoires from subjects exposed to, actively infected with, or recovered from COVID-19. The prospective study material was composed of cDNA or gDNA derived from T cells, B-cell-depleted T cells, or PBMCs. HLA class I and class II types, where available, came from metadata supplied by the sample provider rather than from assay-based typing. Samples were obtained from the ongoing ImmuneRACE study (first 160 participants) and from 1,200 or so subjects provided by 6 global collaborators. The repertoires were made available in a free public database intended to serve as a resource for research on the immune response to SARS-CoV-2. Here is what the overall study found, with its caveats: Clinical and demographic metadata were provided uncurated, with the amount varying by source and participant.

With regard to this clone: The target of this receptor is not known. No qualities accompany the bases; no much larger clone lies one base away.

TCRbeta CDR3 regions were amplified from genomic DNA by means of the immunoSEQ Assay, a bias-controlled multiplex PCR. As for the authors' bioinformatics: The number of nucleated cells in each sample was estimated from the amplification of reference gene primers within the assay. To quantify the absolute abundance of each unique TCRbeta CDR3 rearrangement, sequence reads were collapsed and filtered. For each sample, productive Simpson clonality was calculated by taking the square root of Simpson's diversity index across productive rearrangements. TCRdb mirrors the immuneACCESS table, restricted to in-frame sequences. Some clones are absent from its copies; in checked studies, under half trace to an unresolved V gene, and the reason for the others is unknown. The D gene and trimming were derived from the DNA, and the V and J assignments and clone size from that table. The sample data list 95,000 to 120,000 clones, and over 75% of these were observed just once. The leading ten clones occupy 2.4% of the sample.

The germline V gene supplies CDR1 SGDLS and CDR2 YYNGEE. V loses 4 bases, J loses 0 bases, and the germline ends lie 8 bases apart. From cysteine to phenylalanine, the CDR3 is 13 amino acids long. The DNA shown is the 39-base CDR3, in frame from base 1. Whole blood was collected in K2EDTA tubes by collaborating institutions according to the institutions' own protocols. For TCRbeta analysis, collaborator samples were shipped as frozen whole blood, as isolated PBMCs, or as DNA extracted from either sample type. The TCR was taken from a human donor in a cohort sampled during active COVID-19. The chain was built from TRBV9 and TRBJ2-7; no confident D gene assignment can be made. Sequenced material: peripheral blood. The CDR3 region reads CASSLTLSYEQYF. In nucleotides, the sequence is TGTGCCAGCAGCCTGACACTCTCCTACGAGCAGTACTTC.